The clone carrying this T cell receptor (beta chain) showed up many times. Its matching antigen is unknown. Germline V gives CDR1 SGDLS, CDR2 YYNGEE. The CDR3 covers 13 residues. The ends were cut back, 6 bases at V and 1 base at J, with 7 bases in the middle. These data belong to a study of T-cell memory formation after mild COVID-19. Study summary: TCR clusters mostly belonged to single donors. Study-level results: Clones shrinking from day 15 to 85 showed even CD4/CD8 mixes; later expanders tilted CD4+. CD4+ contracting clones were found mainly in CM and EM, and CD8+ ones in EMRA.

5'RACE primed from the constant segment yielded TCR alpha and TCR beta cDNA libraries bearing sample barcodes and UMIs. TCRdb redid the calling of the 5' RACE reads with MiXCR, one entry per CDR3 protein. The sample has around 300,000 distinct CDR3 sequences, 8.2% seen once. The TCR comes from a man aged 18 to 35 who had mild COVID-19 (a few samples of this study predate the infection). Cell type and time point are not known. Sequenced material: PBMCs or a T cell subset sorted from them (not recorded which). The V gene is TRBV9, the J gene TRBJ2-2; a weak D match, TRBD2 (5 bases). CDR3 sequence (DNA): TGTGCCAGCACCCGGGAGAACACCGGGGAGCTGTTTTTT. Translated, it gives CASTRENTGELFF.